Shown below are 15 T cell receptor beta chains from a single sample sequenced in a study of shared clonotypes between healthy human individuals. Clones were read by immunoSEQ multiplex PCR, and TCRdb kept only the in-frame ones, dropping some. The sample includes 950,000 to 1,100,000 clones, about three quarters of them seen just once. Specimen: memory CD4+ T cells sorted from blood. The subset here: CD45RA-negative fraction. All receptors come from a man between 18 and 29 years old in good health.

The chain couples TRBV10-3 to TRBJ2-7; TRBD2 aligns across 10 bases. The CDR3 is made up of 13 amino acids. J was trimmed by 4 bases and V by 11 bases; bases with no gene match: 8. Looked up from germline, CDR1 is ENHRY and CDR2 is SYGVKD. The CDR3 DNA reads as TGTGCCGTCGAAGCGGGAGGGGAGTACGAGCAGTACTTC. This translates into CAVEAGGEYEQYF.

This clone was counted a few times. The chain combines TRBV13 with TRBJ2-3, with TRBD2 matching 9 bases. Trimming cost V 5 bases and J 0 bases; bases outside gene matches: 6. Looked up from germline, CDR1 is PRHDT and CDR2 is FYEKMQ (reference sequence). The CDR3 is made up of 16 amino acids. CDR3 in DNA: TGTGCCAGCAGCCCGGGACTAGCAGTTAGCACAGATACGCAGTATTTT. Protein: CASSPGLAVSTDTQYF.

The rearrangement links TRBV19 to TRBJ2-7; the match to TRBD1 covers 10 bases. CDR1 and CDR2 from the germline V gene are LNHDA and SQIVND (reference sequence). The CDR3 is 13 amino acids. Germline trimming cut 10 bases from V and 6 bases from J; bases unmatched to any gene: 9. The CDR3 loop is CATAGTGASEQYF. CDR3 sequence (DNA): TGTGCCACCGCCGGGACAGGGGCTTCCGAGCAGTACTTC.

A single count supports this clone. The rearrangement links TRBV4-1 to TRBJ2-1, with 10 positions matching TRBD2. This CDR3 contains 15 residues. The V gene end was trimmed by 1 base and the J gene end by 5 bases; junction bases not matched to a gene: 2. Germline V gene lookup returns CDR1 MGHRA and CDR2 YSYEKL. CDR3 loop: CASSQASGGDNEQFF. CDR3 sequence (DNA): TGCGCCAGCAGCCAAGCTAGCGGGGGTGACAATGAGCAGTTCTTC.

The V gene is TRBV5-5, the J gene TRBJ1-5, with D perhaps matching TRBD1 (6 bases). The CDR3 totals 14 residues. The germline gives CDR1 SGHKS, CDR2 YYEKEE (reference sequence). V dropped 3 bases and J dropped 0 bases, with 7 bases sitting between them. The DNA of the CDR3 is TGTGCCAGCAGCTCAGGGGTTAGCAATCAGCCCCAGCATTTT. Protein product: CASSSGVSNQPQHF.

The V and J genes are TRBV19 and TRBJ1-5; unclear D gene. Trimming stripped 4 bases from V and 7 bases from J, with 11 bases between. There are 13 residues in the CDR3. In germline, CDR1 is LNHDA, CDR2 SQIVND (reference sequence). CDR3 DNA: TGTGCCAGTAGTAAATCCGTGGGACAGCCCCAGCATTTT. Translated: CASSKSVGQPQHF.

This clone was observed a handful of times. Different DNA sequences within this sample yield the same CDR3. The CDR3 nucleotides are TGCGCCAGCAGCCAAGTAGCGGGAGGGGACACCGGGGAGCTGTTTTTT. Protein product: CASSQVAGGDTGELFF. The rearrangement links TRBV4-3 to TRBJ2-2, with 11 bases lining up with TRBD2. V shed 1 base, J shed 3 bases, and the junction held 1 base outside the gene matches. Germline-derived CDR1 and CDR2 are LGHNA and YSLEER. The CDR3 loop spans 16 amino acids.

Points on this clone: The same CDR3 can be traced to other DNA sequences in this sample. This chain uses TRBV28 with TRBJ2-7; tentative D call: TRBD1 (5 bases). Germline V gives CDR1 MDHEN, CDR2 SYDVKM. V was trimmed by 1 base and J by 4 bases, leaving 5 bases between them. CDR3 length equals 12 residues. The CDR3 reads CASSLSGYEQYF. The CDR3 region has the DNA TGTGCCAGCAGTTTATCAGGGTACGAGCAGTACTTC. Using reference TRBV28 and TRBJ2-7 for the parts outside the CDR3, the full variable domain is DVKVTQSSRYLVKRTGEKVFLECVQDMDHENMFWYRQDPGLGLRLIYFSYDVKMKEKGDIPEGYSVSREKKERFSLILESASTNQTSMYLCASSLSGYEQYFGPGTRLTVT.

This clone was counted a single time. V and J are TRBV6-6 and TRBJ1-2, with TRBD1 matching over 7 bases. The CDR3 runs to 13 residues. Germline CDR1 is MNHNY and CDR2 is SVGAGI (reference sequence). The V segment lost 6 bases and the J segment 10 bases; nucleotides outside the gene matches: 11. CDR3 loop: CASSRDRVGDYTF. The CDR3 DNA reads as TGTGCCAGCAGCCGCGACAGGGTGGGAGACTACACCTTC.

As DNA, the CDR3 is TGTGCCAGCAGCTTCCCGGCGGCAGGGGTCTCACCCCTCCACTTT. Protein product: CASSFPAAGVSPLHF. This chain links TRBV12-1 with TRBJ1-6; the DNA was not compared with TRBD1, the D call given in the table. TRBV12-1 is a listed pseudogene. The CDR3 has 15 residues.

The gene calls are TRBV2 and TRBJ2-7; D is unclear. CDR3 size: 12 residues. Deletions cut 6 bases from V and 3 bases from J, with 9 bases between. Germline assignment: CDR1 SNHLY and CDR2 FYNNEI. The chain's CDR3 is CASSQLHYEQYF. CDR3 in DNA: TGTGCCAGCAGCCAACTCCACTACGAGCAGTACTTC.

The V and J genes are TRBV5-1 and TRBJ1-3, with D unclear. With 0 bases removed from V and 2 bases from J, the gap between germline ends came to 6 bases. Germline values: CDR1 SGHRS, CDR2 YFSETQ. This CDR3 spans 14 amino acids. CDR3 DNA: TGCGCCAGCAGCTTGGACCCGACTGGAAACACCATATATTTT. It yields the protein CASSLDPTGNTIYF.

In this sample, this clone turned up once. The chain employs TRBV6-5 and TRBJ1-2; D is unclear. Germline lookup yields CDR1 MNHEY and CDR2 SVGAGI. This CDR3 is built from 12 residues. The V gene lost 5 bases and the J gene lost 8 bases, with 12 bases spanning the gap. DNA of the CDR3: TGTGCCAGCAGTACCTCCAGCGGGGGCTACACCTTC. Its translation: CASSTSSGGYTF.

The gene calls are TRBV6-5 and TRBJ2-3; D uncertain. CDR3 length equals 14 residues. V dropped 2 bases and J dropped 6 bases, with 12 bases sitting between them. The V gene's germline CDR1 is MNHEY and CDR2 SVGAGI. The CDR3 region has the DNA TGTGCCAGCAGTTACGGTCTAAGCCTGGATACGCAGTATTTT. It is translated as CASSYGLSLDTQYF.

This chain joins TRBV5-1 and TRBJ1-1; D perhaps matches TRBD1 (5 bases). There are 16 residues in the CDR3. Per germline, CDR1 SGHRS and CDR2 YFSETQ. Deletions cut 0 bases from V and 3 bases from J, with 15 bases between. For the CDR3, the DNA is TGCGCCAGCAGCTTGGCTCCAGGGAGGAAGGACACTGAAGCTTTCTTT. It yields the protein CASSLAPGRKDTEAFF.